Below, 5 T cell receptor beta chains from the same sample are listed, as sequenced in a study of identical twins. MiXCR, run by TCRdb on the 5' RACE reads, gives a single entry per CDR3 protein. The sample holds approximately 240,000 distinct CDR3 sequences, 11% to 15% seen once. The sequenced sample consisted of memory (CD45RO+) T cells sorted from blood. The receptor set was obtained from a woman aged 18-35 years in good health.

This clonotype was counted between two and nine times. V usage is TRBV28 and J usage is TRBJ2-1; 10 bases agree with TRBD1. V dropped 4 bases and J dropped 4; count of bases not matched to a gene: 7. This CDR3 region has 16 residues. Germline V gives CDR1 MDHEN, CDR2 SYDVKM. CDR3 sequence (DNA): TGTGCCAGCAGTTCTTGGGGACAGGGGTCGTACAATGAGCAGTTCTTC. It is translated as CASSSWGQGSYNEQFF. Drawing the rest from reference TRBV28 and TRBJ2-1, the complete variable domain is DVKVTQSSRYLVKRTGEKVFLECVQDMDHENMFWYRQDPGLGLRLIYFSYDVKMKEKGDIPEGYSVSREKKERFSLILESASTNQTSMYLCASSSWGQGSYNEQFFGPGTRLTVL.

This chain connects TRBV29-1 to TRBJ1-1, with unresolved D. Germline CDR1 and CDR2: SQVTM and ANQGSEA. The CDR3 totals 13 residues. Trimming shortened V by 4 bases and J by 2 bases, and 11 bases separated the two germline ends. In nucleotides, the CDR3 is TGCAGCGTTGGTGCAGTAAGTAACACTGAAGCTTTCTTT. Protein sequence: CSVGAVSNTEAFF.

This CDR3 is CASSLSLGEYEQYF. The CDR3 bases are TGTGCCAGCAGTTTGAGTTTGGGGGAATACGAGCAGTACTTC. This chain connects TRBV12-3 or TRBV12-4 to TRBJ2-7; D may be TRBD1 or TRBD2 (5 bases each). Between the trimmed V and J ends, which lost 3 bases and 4 bases, there was a span of 13 bases. This CDR3 has 14 residues.

The table lists this clonotype with many counts. The rearrangement links TRBV20-1 to TRBJ2-7; TRBD2 matches 10 bases. Germline values: CDR1 DFQATT, CDR2 SNEGSKA (reference sequence). V shed 5 bases and J 4 bases; nucleotides not matched to a gene: 8. This CDR3 spans 14 amino acids. The CDR3 sequence: CSASPRTSGYEQYF. The CDR3 region has the DNA TGCAGTGCTTCACCCAGGACTAGCGGTTACGAGCAGTACTTC.

V usage is TRBV19 and J usage is TRBJ1-2; D is possibly TRBD1 (5 bases). Looked up from germline, CDR1 is LNHDA and CDR2 is SQIVND (reference sequence). This CDR3 region has 12 residues. Trimming shortened V by 9 bases and J by 3 bases, and 11 bases separated the two germline ends. The CDR3 DNA reads TGTGCCAGCGTTGACAGATACTATGGCTACACCTTC. Translation: CASVDRYYGYTF.